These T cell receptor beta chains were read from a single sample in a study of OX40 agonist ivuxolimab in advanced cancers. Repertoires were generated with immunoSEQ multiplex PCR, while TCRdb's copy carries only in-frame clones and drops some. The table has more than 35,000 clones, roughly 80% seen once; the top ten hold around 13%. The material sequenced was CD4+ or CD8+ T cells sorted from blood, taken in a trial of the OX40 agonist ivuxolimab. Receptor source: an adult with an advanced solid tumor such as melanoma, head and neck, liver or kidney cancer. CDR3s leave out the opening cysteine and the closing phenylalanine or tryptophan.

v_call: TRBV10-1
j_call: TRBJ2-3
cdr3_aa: ASSGTSGSTDTQY

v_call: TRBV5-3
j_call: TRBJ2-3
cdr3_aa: ARSLELVVTDTQY

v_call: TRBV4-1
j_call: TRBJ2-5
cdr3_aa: ASSQSRVEAGRETQY

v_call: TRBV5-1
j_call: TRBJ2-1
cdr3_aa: ASSSAGRRNEQF

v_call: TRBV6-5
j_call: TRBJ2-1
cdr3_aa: ASSSRREQF

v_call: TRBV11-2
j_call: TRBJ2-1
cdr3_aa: ASSPDSPAYNEQF

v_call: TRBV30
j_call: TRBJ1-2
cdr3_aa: AWSTGLYGYT

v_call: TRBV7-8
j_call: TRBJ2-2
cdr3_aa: ASSLPDRGDTGELF

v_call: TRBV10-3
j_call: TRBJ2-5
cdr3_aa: AISASAAETQY

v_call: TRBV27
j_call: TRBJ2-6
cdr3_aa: ASSVRGISGANVLT

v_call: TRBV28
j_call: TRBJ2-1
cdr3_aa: ASSPPGLAASDEQF

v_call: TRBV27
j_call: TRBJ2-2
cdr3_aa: ASSLNRGLGTGELF

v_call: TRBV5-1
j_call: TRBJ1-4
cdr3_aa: ASSLGRGEKLF

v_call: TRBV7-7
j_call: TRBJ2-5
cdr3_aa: ASSLAPYQAGRGETQY

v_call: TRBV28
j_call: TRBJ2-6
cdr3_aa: ASSLLGGVSGANVLT

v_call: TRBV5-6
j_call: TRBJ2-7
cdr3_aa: ASSGTSGHSYEQY

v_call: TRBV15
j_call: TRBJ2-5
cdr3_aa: ATSRDRRETQY

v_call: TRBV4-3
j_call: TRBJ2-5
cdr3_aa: ASSPPRGETQY

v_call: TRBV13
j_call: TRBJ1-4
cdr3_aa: ASSLRGQPNEKLF

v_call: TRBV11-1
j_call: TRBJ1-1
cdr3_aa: ASSLDPGNTEAF

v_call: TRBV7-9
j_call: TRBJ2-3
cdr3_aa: ASSILGPDTQY

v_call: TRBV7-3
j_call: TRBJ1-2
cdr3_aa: ASSVFPGQYYGYT

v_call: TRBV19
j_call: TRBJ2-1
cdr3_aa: ATGTSGTKYNEQF

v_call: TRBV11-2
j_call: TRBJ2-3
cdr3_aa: ASSLAASGKIADTQY

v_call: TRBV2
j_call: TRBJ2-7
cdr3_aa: ASSPGPLGLYEQY

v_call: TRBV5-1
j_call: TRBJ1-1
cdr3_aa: ASSLRGTEAF

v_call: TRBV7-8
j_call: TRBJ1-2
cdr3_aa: ASSLVGNSGYGYT

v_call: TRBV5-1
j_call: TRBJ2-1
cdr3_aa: ASSPAAAAGNEQF

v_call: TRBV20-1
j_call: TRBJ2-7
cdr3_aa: SPETGYEQY

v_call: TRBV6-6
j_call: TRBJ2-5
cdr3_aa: ASSSGSAGAETQY

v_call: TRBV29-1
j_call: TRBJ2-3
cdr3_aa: SAAEGQTDTQY

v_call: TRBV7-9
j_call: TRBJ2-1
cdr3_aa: ASAAEDKQF

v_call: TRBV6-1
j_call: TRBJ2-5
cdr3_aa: ASSDVYRGRGETQY

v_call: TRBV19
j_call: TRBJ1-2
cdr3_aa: ASSTQGQGYGYT

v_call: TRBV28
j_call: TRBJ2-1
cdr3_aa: ASSPKLRLYNEQF

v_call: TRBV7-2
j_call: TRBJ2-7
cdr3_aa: ASSLGTEQY

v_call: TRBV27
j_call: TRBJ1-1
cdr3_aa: ASSSKPLGIDTEAF

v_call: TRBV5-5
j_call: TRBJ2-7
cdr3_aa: ASSPGTNEYEQY

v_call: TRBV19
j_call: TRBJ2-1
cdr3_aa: ATKLAGPAHEQF

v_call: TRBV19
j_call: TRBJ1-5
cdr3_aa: ASSISGFWSNQPQH

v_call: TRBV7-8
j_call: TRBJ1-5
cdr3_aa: ASKDRGANQPQH

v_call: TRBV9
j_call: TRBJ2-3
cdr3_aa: ASSVGSGITDTQY

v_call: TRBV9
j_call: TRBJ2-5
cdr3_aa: ASSVGGRAETQY

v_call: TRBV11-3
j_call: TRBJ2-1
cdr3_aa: ASSIGESEVNEQF

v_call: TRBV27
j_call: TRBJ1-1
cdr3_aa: ASSSPLVDRGEAF